The clone carrying this T cell receptor (beta chain) showed up just a few times. Its target is unknown. The data originate from a study of response to subunit inactivated influenza vaccine. The study's findings and limits: The authors proposed limited new T cell recruitment per seasonal influenza vaccination.

TCRdb used MiXCR to reprocess the RT-PCR reads, holding one entry per CDR3 protein. Of over 750,000 distinct CDR3 sequences listed, less than 25% are singletons. The CDR3 spans 17 residues. The germline V gene encodes CDR1 MGHDK and CDR2 SYGVNS. The V end was cut by 0 bases, the J end by 4 bases, with 15 bases between. V is TRBV25-1 and J is TRBJ1-4; D gene uncertain. This sequence was found in a man over 45 who received an inactivated influenza vaccine. Sample: PBMCs from blood, taken roughly 5 days after vaccination. The DNA of the CDR3 is TGTGCCAGCAGTGAATATGGAGTTCTCGCAGATAATGAAAAACTGTTTTTT. Translation gives CASSEYGVLADNEKLFF.